One sample yielded the 17 T cell receptor beta chains listed below, sequenced in a study of blood T cell repertoires in COVID-19. Sequencing used immunoSEQ multiplex PCR; TCRdb keeps in-frame clones, though not all of them. The sample includes about 330,000 clones, 80% to 90% seen only once; the top ten take 5% to 6%. The sample taken for sequencing was PBMCs or T cells enriched from blood (not recorded which). Source of these receptors: a man aged 25 to 40 who had recovered from COVID-19.

This rearrangement joins TRBV7-2 to TRBJ2-7; TRBD2 matches 7 bases. Germline CDR1 is SGHTA and CDR2 is FQGNSA. The CDR3 spans 14 residues. V dropped 5 bases and J dropped 4; count of bases not matched to a gene: 8. Here the CDR3 DNA reads TGTGCCAGCAGCCCCCGGCGCGGGGGATACGAGCAGTACTTC. Its protein is CASSPRRGGYEQYF.

CDR3 in amino acids: CASDRGGTEAFF. CDR3 coding DNA: TGTGCCTCCGACAGGGGAGGCACTGAAGCTTTCTTT. This chain connects TRBV30 to TRBJ1-1, with 8 bases identical to TRBD1. Germline V gene sequence: CDR1 GTSNPN, CDR2 SVGIG (reference sequence). V shed 7 bases and J 4 bases; nucleotides not matched to a gene: 5. The CDR3 consists of 12 residues.

The chain couples TRBV10-1 to TRBJ2-5; D is possibly TRBD1 (5 bases). The germline V and J ends were trimmed by 6 bases and 5 bases, with 13 bases remaining between them. CDR1 WNHNN and CDR2 SYGVQD come from the germline V gene (reference sequence). The CDR3 runs to 13 residues. This CDR3 reads CASRGRRLETQYF. The DNA of the CDR3 is TGCGCCAGCAGGGGGCGAAGATTGGAGACCCAGTACTTC.

The gene calls are TRBV19 and TRBJ1-6, with D perhaps TRBD1 (5 bases). Germline V gene sequence: CDR1 LNHDA, CDR2 SQIVND (reference sequence). The V end lost 3 bases, the J end lost 7 bases, and 10 bases lay between the germline ends. This CDR3 spans 14 amino acids. The CDR3 spells CASSIDSFNSPLHF. Written as DNA, the CDR3 is TGTGCCAGTAGTATTGACAGTTTCAATTCACCCCTCCACTTT.

CDR3 protein: CASSFSTGTGAEAFF. DNA for the CDR3: TGTGCCAGCAGTTTCTCGACCGGGACAGGGGCTGAAGCTTTCTTT. The rearrangement joins TRBV28 to TRBJ1-1; 10 nucleotides match TRBD1. V trimming: 3 bases; J trimming: 6 bases; junction bases outside the gene matches: 7. The CDR3 totals 15 residues. CDR1 is MDHEN, CDR2 SYDVKM, per germline.

This chain uses TRBV4-2 with TRBJ1-1; D gene uncertain. The CDR3 extends over 15 amino acids. The germline gives CDR1 LGHNA, CDR2 YNFKEQ. The ends were cut back, 0 bases at V and 1 base at J, with 9 bases in the middle. DNA of the CDR3: TGTGCCAGCAGCCAAGATTCCCCAGGGAACACTGAAGCTTTCTTT. Its translation is CASSQDSPGNTEAFF.

The chain uses TRBV7-2 and TRBJ1-1; D possibly corresponds to TRBD1 (5 bases). There are 13 residues in the CDR3. V was shortened by 3 bases and J by 4 bases, with 9 bases between the two germline ends. Germline V gene sequence: CDR1 SGHTA, CDR2 FQGNSA. Here the CDR3 reads CASSLSRVTEAFF. The CDR3 DNA is TGTGCCAGCAGCTTGAGCAGGGTCACTGAAGCTTTCTTT.

The rearrangement joins TRBV30 to TRBJ1-1; the match to TRBD1 covers 11 bases. CDR3 size: 13 residues. V lost 3 bases to trimming and J lost 8 bases; unmatched junction nucleotides: 5. Germline CDR1 and CDR2: GTSNPN and SVGIG (reference sequence). The CDR3 is CAWRDRGLTEAFF. CDR3 nucleotide sequence: TGTGCCTGGAGGGACAGGGGGCTGACGGAAGCTTTCTTT.

The V and J genes are TRBV2 and TRBJ1-2, with TRBD1 matching 9 bases. Trimming took 3 bases from V and 5 from J; bases not matched to a gene: 7. The CDR3 length is 15 residues. The germline V gene encodes CDR1 SNHLY and CDR2 FYNNEI. The CDR3 here is CASSDLTGGYYGYTF. CDR3 nucleotides: TGTGCCAGCAGTGATTTAACAGGGGGCTATTATGGCTACACCTTC.

The V and J genes are TRBV5-4 and TRBJ2-5; D not certain. The CDR3 loop spans 15 amino acids. Trimming shortened V by 0 bases and J by 1 base, and 10 bases separated the two germline ends. Germline loops: CDR1 SGHNT, CDR2 YYREEE (reference sequence). Written as DNA, the CDR3 is TGTGCCAGCAGCTTGGATCAGGCCGTCCAAGAGACCCAGTACTTC. Translated, it gives CASSLDQAVQETQYF.

V usage is TRBV11-2 and J usage is TRBJ1-3, with D perhaps matching TRBD1 (5 bases). V lost 2 bases to trimming and J lost 0 bases, with 11 bases between them. The CDR3 runs to 16 residues. Germline-derived CDR1 and CDR2 are SGHAT and FQNNGV. Written as DNA, the CDR3 is TGTGCCAGCAGCTTACTGACAGATAACTCTGGAAACACCATATATTTT. Translation: CASSLLTDNSGNTIYF.

The CDR3 bases are TGTGCCAGCTCTCACCAGGTCCCCGATTATGGCTACACCTTC. It translates to CASSHQVPDYGYTF. V is TRBV18 and J is TRBJ1-2; D gene uncertain. V was cut by 6 bases and J by 5 bases, with 16 bases left in between. From germline, CDR1 is KGHSH and CDR2 LQKENI. The CDR3 length is 14 residues.

V usage is TRBV18 and J usage is TRBJ1-4; 8 bases are shared with TRBD1. Germline V gene sequence: CDR1 KGHSH, CDR2 LQKENI. The CDR3 is 15 residues long. With 1 base clipped from V and 8 bases from J, the junction kept 6 bases outside the gene matches. The CDR3 coding sequence is TGTGCCAGCTCACCACGGACAGGGATAGAAGAAAAACTGTTTTTT. Its protein is CASSPRTGIEEKLFF.

This chain connects TRBV27 to TRBJ1-2, with a tentative D call TRBD1 (6 bases). The V end lost 0 bases, the J end lost 8 bases, and 10 bases lay between the germline ends. This CDR3 is built from 13 residues. The germline V gene has CDR1 MNHEY and CDR2 SMNVEV (reference sequence). The CDR3 nucleotides are TGTGCCAGCAGTTTATCAGGGGGTGAGGGCTACACCTTC. Translation gives CASSLSGGEGYTF.

The V call is TRBV21-1, the J call TRBJ1-5; TRBD1, the D gene given by the table, was not confirmed from the DNA. TRBV21-1 has pseudogene status. The CDR3 has 14 amino acids. CDR3 in DNA: TGTGCCAGCAGCAAGGACAGGGGTAATCAGCCCCAGCATTTT. Encoded protein: CASSKDRGNQPQHF.

The J gene is TRBJ2-3, the V gene TRBV7-8, with D unresolved. CDR3 length: 13 amino acids. Per germline, CDR1 SGHVS and CDR2 FQNEAQ. The germline V and J ends were trimmed by 5 bases and 5 bases, with 11 bases remaining between them. The CDR3 spells CASSPRVGDTQYF. The CDR3 DNA reads as TGTGCCAGCAGCCCCCGGGTCGGAGATACGCAGTATTTT.

The rearrangement joins TRBV7-8 to TRBJ1-5, with a weak D call TRBD1 (5 bases). Germline CDR1 is SGHVS and CDR2 is FQNEAQ. Trimming pared 5 bases from V and 4 bases from J, leaving 15 bases between. The CDR3 covers 15 residues. The CDR3 DNA reads TGTGCCAGCAGCCCTATCCGGGGGAAAAATCAGCCCCAGCATTTT. It specifies CASSPIRGKNQPQHF.